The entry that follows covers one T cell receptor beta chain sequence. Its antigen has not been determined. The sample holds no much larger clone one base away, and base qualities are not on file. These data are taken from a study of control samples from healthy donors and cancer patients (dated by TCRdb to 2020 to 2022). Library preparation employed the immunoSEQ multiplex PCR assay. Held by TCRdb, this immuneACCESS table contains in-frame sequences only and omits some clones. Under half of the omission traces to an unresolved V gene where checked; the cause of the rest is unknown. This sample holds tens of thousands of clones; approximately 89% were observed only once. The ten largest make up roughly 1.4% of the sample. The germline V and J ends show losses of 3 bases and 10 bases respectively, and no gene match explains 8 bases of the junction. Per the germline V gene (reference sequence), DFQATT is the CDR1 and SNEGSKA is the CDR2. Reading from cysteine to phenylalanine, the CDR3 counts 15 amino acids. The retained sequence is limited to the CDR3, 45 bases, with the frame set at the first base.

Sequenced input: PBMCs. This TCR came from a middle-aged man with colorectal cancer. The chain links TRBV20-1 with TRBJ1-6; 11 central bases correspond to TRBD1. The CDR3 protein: CSASEPGQGGSPLHF. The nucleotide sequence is TGCAGTGCTAGTGAACCGGGACAGGGGGGCTCACCCCTCCACTTT.